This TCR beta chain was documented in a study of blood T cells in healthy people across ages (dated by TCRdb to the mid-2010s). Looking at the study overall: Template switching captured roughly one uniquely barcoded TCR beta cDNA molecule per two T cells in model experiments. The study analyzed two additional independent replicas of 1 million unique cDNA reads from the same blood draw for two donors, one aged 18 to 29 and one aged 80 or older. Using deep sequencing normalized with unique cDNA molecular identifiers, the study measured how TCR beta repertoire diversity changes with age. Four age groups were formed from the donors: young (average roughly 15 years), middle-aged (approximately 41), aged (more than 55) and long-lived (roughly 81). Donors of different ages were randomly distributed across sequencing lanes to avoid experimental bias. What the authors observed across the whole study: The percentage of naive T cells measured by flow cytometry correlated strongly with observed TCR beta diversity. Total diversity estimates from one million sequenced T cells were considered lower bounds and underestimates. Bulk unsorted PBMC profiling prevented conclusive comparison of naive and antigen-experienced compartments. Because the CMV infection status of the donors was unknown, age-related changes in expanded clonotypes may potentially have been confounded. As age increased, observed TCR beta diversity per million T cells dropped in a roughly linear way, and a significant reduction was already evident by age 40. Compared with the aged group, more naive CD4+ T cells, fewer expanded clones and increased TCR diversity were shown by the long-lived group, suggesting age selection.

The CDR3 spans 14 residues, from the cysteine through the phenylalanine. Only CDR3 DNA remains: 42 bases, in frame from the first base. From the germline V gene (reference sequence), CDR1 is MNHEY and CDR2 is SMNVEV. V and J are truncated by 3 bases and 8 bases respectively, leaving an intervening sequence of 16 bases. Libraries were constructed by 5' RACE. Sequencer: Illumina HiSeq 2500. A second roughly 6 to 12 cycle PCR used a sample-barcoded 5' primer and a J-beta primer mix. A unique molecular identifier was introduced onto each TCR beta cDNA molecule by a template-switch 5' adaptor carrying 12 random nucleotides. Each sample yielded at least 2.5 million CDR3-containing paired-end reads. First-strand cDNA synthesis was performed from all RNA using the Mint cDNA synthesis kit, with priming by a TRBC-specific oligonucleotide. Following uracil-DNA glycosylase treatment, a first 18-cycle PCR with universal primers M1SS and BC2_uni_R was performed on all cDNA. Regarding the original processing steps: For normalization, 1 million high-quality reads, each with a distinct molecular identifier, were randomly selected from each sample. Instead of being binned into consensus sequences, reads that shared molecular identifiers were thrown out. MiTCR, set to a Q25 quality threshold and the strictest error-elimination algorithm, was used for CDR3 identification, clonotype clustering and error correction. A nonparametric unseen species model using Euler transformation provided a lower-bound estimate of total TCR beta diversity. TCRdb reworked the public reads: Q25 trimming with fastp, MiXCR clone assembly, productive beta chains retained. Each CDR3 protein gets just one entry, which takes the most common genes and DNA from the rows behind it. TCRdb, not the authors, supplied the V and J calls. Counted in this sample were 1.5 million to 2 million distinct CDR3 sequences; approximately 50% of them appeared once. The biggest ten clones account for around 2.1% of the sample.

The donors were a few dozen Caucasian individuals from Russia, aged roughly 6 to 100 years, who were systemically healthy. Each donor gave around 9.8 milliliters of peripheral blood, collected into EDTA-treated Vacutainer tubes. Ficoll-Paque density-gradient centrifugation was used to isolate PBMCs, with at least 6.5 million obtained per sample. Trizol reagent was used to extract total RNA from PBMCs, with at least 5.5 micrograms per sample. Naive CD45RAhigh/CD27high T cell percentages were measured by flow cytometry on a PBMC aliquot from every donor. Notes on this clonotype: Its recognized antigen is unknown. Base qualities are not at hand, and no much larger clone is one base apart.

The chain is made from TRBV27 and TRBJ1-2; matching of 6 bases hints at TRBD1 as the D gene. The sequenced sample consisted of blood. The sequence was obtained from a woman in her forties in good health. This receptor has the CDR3 CASSLTGRIYGYTF. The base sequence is TGTGCCAGCAGTTTGACAGGTCGGATTTACGGCTACACCTTC.